This T cell receptor (beta chain) was sequenced in a study of regulatory T cells in long-lasting Graves disease. Findings and caveats of the study: Persistent-disease Graves' patients showed less TCR diversity than new cases. No thyroid tissue was studied; the work used peripheral blood only.

The time point denotes: persistent/refractory GD, antithyroid drugs over 5 years with positive TRAb. With RNA extracted from PBMCs as input, the TCR library was made. Germline CDR1 reads MDHEN; CDR2 reads SYDVKM. The CDR3 is made up of 14 amino acids. Trimming removed 0 bases at V and 0 bases at J, with 4 bases between. HTBI primers from iRepertoire and Arm-PCR of CDR3 regions yielded the TCR beta libraries. Original analysis: Throughout the samples, researchers identified roughly 57 TRBV and 12 to 15 TRBJ segments. Each CDR3 protein gets one entry after TCRdb re-called the multiplex PCR reads with MiXCR. TCRdb assigned the V and J calls; the authors' analysis was not used. The table has some 340,000 distinct CDR3 sequences, roughly 20% seen once. Note on this clonotype: The antigen remains undetermined.

This specimen was peripheral blood mononuclear cells (PBMCs), taken when the disease was refractory, from a patient treated with antithyroid drugs. This chain joins TRBV28 and TRBJ2-3; no clear D. This TCR came from a middle-aged woman with Graves disease. The CDR3 here is CASSLWGSTDTQYF. The CDR3 region has the DNA TGTGCCAGCAGTTTATGGGGTAGCACAGATACGCAGTATTTT.